This entry is about one TCR beta chain. Its cognate antigen is unknown. Germline and genes: mouse. The read gets to within 1 residue of the CDR3 end, and the germline J gene fills in the rest. The V and J ends lost 1 base and 2 bases respectively, with 6 bases between them. The CDR3 has 13 residues. CDR1 SGHLS and CDR2 HYDKME come from the germline V gene. This entry is derived from a study of tissue T cells after allogeneic stem cell transplantation. Time point meaning: mouse harvest day 14 after allogeneic transplant. The graft held 10^6 splenic CD5+ T cells and 10^7 T-cell-depleted bone marrow cells. This mouse GVHD model was MHC-mismatched B6 to BALB/c, profiled day 7 or 14. Some clones are missing from TCRdb's copy, which holds only in-frame ones; the method was immunoSEQ multiplex PCR. The repertoire includes 5,000 or so clones, approximately 33% of them detected once, and 4% to 5% sits in the top ten.

General study findings and limits: Within patients, tissue anatomy strongly shaped TCR repertoire composition. Tissue-detected TCR repertoire was only partly captured by blood and spleen T cells. Some tissue clones might be persisting host cells; their alloreactivity or antigen specificity was not determined.

This clonotype was obtained from a female BALB/c mouse given C57BL/6 T cells with graft-versus-host disease after an allogeneic hematopoietic cell transplant. The sequenced sample was skin. The chain has TRBV12-2 and TRBJ2-4; D remains ambiguous. The covered CDR3 bases are TGTGCCAGCTCTCTTGACAATCAAAACACCTTGTAC. Protein product: CASSLDNQNTLY. The whole CDR3 sequence is CASSLDNQNTLYF. Filled out from reference TRBV12-2 and TRBJ2-4, the complete variable domain reads NSGVVQSPRYIIKGKGERSILKCIPISGHLSVAWYQQTQGQELKFFIQHYDKMERDKGNLPSRFSVQQFDDYHSEMNMSALELEDSAVYFCASSLDNQNTLYFGAGTRLSVL.